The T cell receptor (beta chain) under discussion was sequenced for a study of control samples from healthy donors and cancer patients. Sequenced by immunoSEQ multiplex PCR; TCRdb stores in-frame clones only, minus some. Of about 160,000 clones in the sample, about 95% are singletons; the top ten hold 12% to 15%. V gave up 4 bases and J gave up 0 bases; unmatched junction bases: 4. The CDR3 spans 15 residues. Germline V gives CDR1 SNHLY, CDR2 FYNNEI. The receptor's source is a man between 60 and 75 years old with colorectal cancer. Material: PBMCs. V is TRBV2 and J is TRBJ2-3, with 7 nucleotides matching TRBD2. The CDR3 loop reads CASSAEAGSTDTQYF. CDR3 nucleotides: TGTGCCAGCAGTGCCGAAGCGGGGAGCACAGATACGCAGTATTTT.